This T cell receptor (beta chain) was captured by sequencing in a study of blood T cells in healthy people across ages. Study-wide background: Template switching picked up about one barcoded beta molecule for each two T cells.

In terms of origin and age, donors were healthy Caucasian individuals from Russia aged roughly 6 to 95. The authors ran a second PCR of 7 to 11 cycles using a sample-barcoded 5' primer and a J-beta primer mix. TCRdb processed the 5' RACE reads anew with MiXCR; each CDR3 protein has one entry. The repertoire includes 800,000 or so distinct CDR3 sequences, 60% to 80% of them detected once, and around a quarter sits in the top ten. This sequence was found in a man younger than 40 in good health. What was sequenced was blood.

The CDR3 DNA reads as TGCGCCAGCAGCTTGGGTGGCTCGACCTTGAGTCAAAACGAGCAGTACTTC. It is translated as CASSLGGSTLSQNEQYF. The rearrangement joins TRBV5-1 to TRBJ2-7; no clear D gene. V lost 0 bases to trimming and J lost 5 bases, with 21 bases between them. CDR1 SGHRS and CDR2 YFSETQ come from the germline V gene. CDR3 length: 17 residues.